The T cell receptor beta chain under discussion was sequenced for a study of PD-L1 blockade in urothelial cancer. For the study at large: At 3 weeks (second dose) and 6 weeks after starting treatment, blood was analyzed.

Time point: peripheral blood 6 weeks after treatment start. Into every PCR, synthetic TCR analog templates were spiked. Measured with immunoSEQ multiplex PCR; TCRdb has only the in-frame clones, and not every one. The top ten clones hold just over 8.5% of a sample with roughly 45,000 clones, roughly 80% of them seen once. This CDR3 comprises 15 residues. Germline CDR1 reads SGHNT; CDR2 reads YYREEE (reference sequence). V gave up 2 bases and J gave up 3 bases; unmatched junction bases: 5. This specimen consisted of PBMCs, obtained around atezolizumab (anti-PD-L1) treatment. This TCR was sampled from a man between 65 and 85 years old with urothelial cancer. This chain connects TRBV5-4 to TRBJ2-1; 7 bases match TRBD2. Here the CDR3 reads CASSLSSGVYNEQFF. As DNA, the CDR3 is TGTGCCAGCAGCTTATCTAGCGGAGTCTACAATGAGCAGTTCTTC.